Below are 5 T cell receptor beta chains sequenced from a single sample in a study of T cell responses to AZD1222 COVID-19 vaccine. Method: immunoSEQ multiplex PCR; TCRdb's copy keeps in-frame clones and lacks some. The data show around 140,000 clones, with 90% to 95% seen just once and about 3.7% held by the top ten. This specimen consisted of peripheral blood, obtained 28 days after the second AZD1222 dose. The receptors shown here come from an adult who received the AZD1222 COVID-19 vaccine.

The chain combines TRBV7-2 with TRBJ1-5, with D possibly being TRBD1 (6 bases). CDR3 length: 15 residues. Trimming cost V 2 bases and J 4 bases, with 12 bases left between them. CDR1 is SGHTA and CDR2 is FQGNSA in the germline V gene. The CDR3 sequence is CASSLWGQPNQPQHF. The CDR3 nucleotides are TGTGCCAGCAGCTTATGGGGGCAGCCAAATCAGCCCCAGCATTTT.

This chain uses TRBV5-5 with TRBJ1-1, with 7 bases fitting TRBD1. This CDR3 spans 14 amino acids. The V gene's germline CDR1 is SGHKS and CDR2 YYEKEE (reference sequence). V gave up 4 bases and J gave up 0 bases; unmatched junction bases: 3. The CDR3 sequence: CASSQGQMNTEAFF. The CDR3 DNA is TGTGCCAGCAGCCAGGGACAGATGAACACTGAAGCTTTCTTT.

The chain recombines TRBV19 with TRBJ1-3, with TRBD1 matching over 8 bases. Trimming removed 7 bases from V and 0 bases from J; junction bases left unmatched: 2. Germline loops: CDR1 LNHDA, CDR2 SQIVND (reference sequence). The CDR3 totals 14 residues. CDR3 sequence: CASKDRGSGNTIYF. In nucleotides, the CDR3 is TGTGCCAGTAAAGACAGGGGCTCTGGAAACACCATATATTTT.

The V and J genes are TRBV29-1 and TRBJ2-1, with TRBD1 as a possible D gene (5 bases). This CDR3 spans 12 amino acids. V shed 6 bases and J shed 5 bases, with 11 bases lying between them. Germline lookup yields CDR1 SQVTM and CDR2 ANQGSEA. CDR3 amino acids: CSVDLRDNEQFF. CDR3 nucleotides: TGCAGCGTGGACCTCAGGGACAATGAGCAGTTCTTC.

The chain uses TRBV5-5 and TRBJ2-5, with D possibly matching TRBD1 (5 bases). The V end lost 4 bases, the J end lost 2 bases, and 12 bases lay between the germline ends. The CDR3 loop spans 14 amino acids. CDR1 is SGHKS and CDR2 is YYEKEE in the germline V gene (reference sequence). The CDR3 is CASSAQGIQETQYF. The CDR3 region has the DNA TGTGCCAGCAGCGCGCAGGGCATTCAAGAGACCCAGTACTTC.